The TCR beta chain described here comes from a study of patients and donors after allogeneic stem cell transplantation. There are many counts of this clonotype. This CDR3 comprises 15 residues. Trimming removed 6 bases from V and 12 bases from J; junction bases left unmatched: 13. TCRdb independently ran MiXCR on the RT-PCR reads; one entry per CDR3 protein. The sample carries more than 850,000 distinct CDR3 sequences, roughly 18% recorded once. Material for sequencing was blood, either unsorted or a sorted T cell fraction (not recorded which). The TCR sequence derives from a human donor who was either an allogeneic HSCT recipient or a stem cell or donor lymphocyte infusion donor (not recorded which). It is not recorded whose cells these are; they may come from a transplant donor. J is TRBJ2-1 and V is TRBV12-3 or TRBV12-4; 11 bases are a match to TRBD2. CDR3 in DNA: TGTGCCAGCAGCAGAGGAGTAGCGGGAGGGCCCGTGCAGTTCTTC. Its translation is CASSRGVAGGPVQFF.